This T cell receptor (beta chain) was observed in a study of OX40 agonist ivuxolimab in advanced cancers. Profiled with immunoSEQ multiplex PCR; TCRdb holds only in-frame clones, not every one. This table holds around 82,000 clones, approximately 91% found once. CDR1 and CDR2 from the germline V gene are MNHNY and SVGAGI (reference sequence). The CDR3 contains 15 residues. V lost 1 base, J lost 4 bases, and 4 bases stayed unmatched. General study results and limits: Expanded clones belonging to CD8+ T cells outnumbered, on average, those of CD4+. Among some nonresponders, normalized T-cell clonal expansion was also low.

As to this clone: The antigen remains undetermined.

The sample in question was CD4+ or CD8+ T cells sorted from blood, obtained in a trial of the OX40 agonist ivuxolimab. The chain links TRBV6-6 to TRBJ2-4; 7 bases are shared with TRBD2. This clonotype was sampled from an adult with an advanced solid tumor such as melanoma, head and neck, liver or kidney cancer. In DNA form, the CDR3 reads TGTGCCAGCAGTTACTTGCGGGAGCGAAAAAACATTCAGTACTTC. It specifies CASSYLRERKNIQYF.